A selection of T cell receptor beta chains follows, all from one sample in a study of cytomegalovirus exposure and HLA in healthy donors. Sequencing was performed with immunoSEQ multiplex PCR; in TCRdb, only in-frame clones are kept and a portion is missing. This table has about 200,000 clones, 65% to 85% appearing once. Source material: PBMCs. All receptors come from a young woman in good health and CMV-seronegative. The CDR3 runs from the conserved cysteine through the conserved F or W. A D gene is named only where the DNA matches it firmly. Some rows have no size entry. The others give once, few or many, or a class for an expanded clone.

v_gene	abundance	j_gene	d_gene	len	CDR3nt	CDR3aa
TRBV5-4	once	TRBJ1-1	.	17	TGTGCCAGCAGCCTGGGGGTACTCAGGGGTTCGAACACTGAAGCTTTCTTT	CASSLGVLRGSNTEAFF
TRBV9	.	TRBJ1-6	.	17	TGTGCCAGCAGCGTAGACGTCGGAGATCACTATAATTCACCCCTCCACTTT	CASSVDVGDHYNSPLHF
TRBV6-5	few	TRBJ2-3	.	15	TGCGCCAGCAGCTTGGGGCACGCTAGCACAGATACGCAGTATTTT	CASSLGHASTDTQYF
TRBV9	.	TRBJ1-4	TRBD1	15	TGTGCCAGCAGCGGGGGCCCAGGGGGCTCTGAAAAACTGTTTTTT	CASSGGPGGSEKLFF
TRBV27	.	TRBJ2-7	.	14	TGTGCCAGCTCCCATGGAGCGGGCGGCTACGAGCAGTACTTC	CASSHGAGGYEQYF
TRBV6-1	once	TRBJ2-7	TRBD2	15	TGTGCCAGCAGACCGACTAGCGGGAGTACGTACGAGCAGTACTTC	CASRPTSGSTYEQYF
TRBV27	.	TRBJ2-7	TRBD2	14	TGTGCCAGCAGTCCCCGGGGGACTAGCGACGAGCAGTACTTC	CASSPRGTSDEQYF
TRBV9	once	TRBJ2-3	.	15	TGTGCCAGCAGCGTAGCAACAGGAGGGGCAGATACGCAGTATTTT	CASSVATGGADTQYF
TRBV5-4	.	TRBJ2-1	.	14	TGTGCCAGCACCTCAACGACAGTTGTCAATGAGCAGTTCTTC	CASTSTTVVNEQFF
TRBV28	few	TRBJ2-1	TRBD1	15	TGTGCCAGCAGTTCCCGGGACAGAGTTAACAATGAGCAGTTCTTC	CASSSRDRVNNEQFF
TRBV7-8	.	TRBJ2-3	TRBD2	17	TGTGCCATCCAGCGGGGCCCTGGCGGGGGGCGGACAGATACGCAGTATTTT	CAIQRGPGGGRTDTQYF
TRBV27	.	TRBJ2-1	.	16	TGTGCCAGCAGTCTTAGCGGATACAGCTCCTACAATGAGCAGTTCTTC	CASSLSGYSSYNEQFF
TRBV9	once	TRBJ2-2	TRBD2	17	TGTGCCAGCAGCGGGTGGATAGCGGGAGTGGGGACCGGGGAGCTGTTTTTT	CASSGWIAGVGTGELFF
TRBV6-5	.	TRBJ1-1	.	12	TGTGCCAGCAGCCACCACAGGACTGAAGCTTTCTTT	CASSHHRTEAFF
TRBV5-3	once	TRBJ2-1	.	18	TGTGCCAGAAGCTTAATCTACGCTGACAGGACACCATACAATGAGCAGTTCTTC	CARSLIYADRTPYNEQFF
TRBV4-1	.	TRBJ2-7	TRBD2	15	TGCGCCAGCAGCCAACTGACTAGCGGGAGTTACGAGCAGTACTTC	CASSQLTSGSYEQYF
TRBV6-5	.	TRBJ2-2	.	12	TGTGCCAGCAGGCCCTCGGCCGGGGAGCTGTTTTTT	CASRPSAGELFF
TRBV30	.	TRBJ2-3	TRBD2	11	TGTGCCTGGAGCGGGGGGGATACGCAGTATTTT	CAWSGGDTQYF
TRBV6-5	.	TRBJ2-5	.	13	TGTGCCAGCGCGTCGCCGGGACAAGAGACCCAGTACTTC	CASASPGQETQYF
TRBV2	few	TRBJ2-2	.	16	TGTGCCAGCACCCCGGCAGCCTTCCGGGACACCGGGGAGCTGTTTTTT	CASTPAAFRDTGELFF
TRBV7-7	once	TRBJ2-5	TRBD2	13	TGTGCCAGCGGGGAGGGGAGCAAAGAGACCCAGTACTTC	CASGEGSKETQYF
TRBV2	.	TRBJ2-5	.	12	TGTGCCAGCGGGCGGGTAAAAGAGACCCAGTACTTC	CASGRVKETQYF
TRBV10-3	once	TRBJ1-1	.	14	TGTGCCATCAGCGGTGTTAGTACGGGCACTGAAGCTTTCTTT	CAISGVSTGTEAFF
TRBV7-6	.	TRBJ1-6	.	14	TGTGCCAGCAGCGCGGGGCCTTATAATTCACCCCTCCACTTT	CASSAGPYNSPLHF
TRBV7-6	.	TRBJ2-7	.	14	TGTGCCAGCAGCTTAGCCGGGCCCACAGGCGAGCAGTACTTC	CASSLAGPTGEQYF
TRBV5-4	few	TRBJ1-4	.	14	TGTGCCAGCAGCTTGGGGGGGCCAGCTGAAAAACTGTTTTTT	CASSLGGPAEKLFF
TRBV7-8	once	TRBJ1-1	.	14	TGTGCCAGCAGCTTACTGCAGGAGAACACTGAAGCTTTCTTT	CASSLLQENTEAFF